This TCR beta chain stems from a study of T cell responses to AZD1222 COVID-19 vaccine. Second-dose timings of about 4 or about 12 weeks were pooled. Repertoires were generated with immunoSEQ multiplex PCR, while TCRdb's copy carries only in-frame clones and drops some. The sample has about 200,000 clones, approximately 94% seen once. Trimming took 5 bases from V and 7 from J, leaving 11 bases between them. Germline-derived CDR1 and CDR2 are KGHSH and LQKENI. This CDR3 is 13 amino acids long. Of note for this clone: Its antigen is still unknown.

General observations from the study: White British ancestry dominated among donors, who included more females, and clonal diversity was possibly underestimated. The reported proportion of spike-specific TCRs targeting unmutated variant regions was nearly half. Spike-spanning, vaccine-associated CD4 TCRs were dominant at 160-218 and 743-854.

This TCR was sampled from an adult who received the AZD1222 COVID-19 vaccine. The genes are TRBV18 and TRBJ2-2; D may be TRBD2 (6 bases). The source material was peripheral blood, sampled 28 days after the second AZD1222 dose. In DNA form, the CDR3 reads TGTGCCAGCTCAAACGGAGGGGACGGGGAGCTGTTTTTT. Residues: CASSNGGDGELFF.